The following is a TCR beta chain sequence with its context. No antigen is known for it. Every donor was a healthy Caucasian. The sample originates from a study of identical twins. MiXCR, run by TCRdb on the 5' RACE reads, gives a single entry per CDR3 protein. The sample yields a few hundred thousand distinct CDR3 sequences, 5.5% to 7.5% seen once. Study results and caveats: Rather than following the same donors, the conclusions depended on cross-sectional statistical analysis. Shared out-of-frame alpha sequences (those common to twins) showed excess low generation probability.

The length of the CDR3 is 15 residues. Per the germline V gene, CDR1 is MGHRA and CDR2 is YSYEKL. V lost 1 base and J lost 3; bases outside the gene matches: 2. These data also featured in a second study, about T cells expressing NK-cell markers.

Sequences were obtained from CD8+ T cells sorted from blood. The receptor was derived from a woman between 18 and 29 years old in good health. The chain uses TRBV4-1 and TRBJ1-1; 10 bases map to TRBD1. CDR3 sequence: CASSQGGQGYTEAFF. The CDR3 DNA reads as TGCGCCAGCAGCCAAGGGGGACAGGGGTACACTGAAGCTTTCTTT.